The present T cell receptor (beta chain) was sequenced within a study of blood T cells in healthy people across ages. Next came a second PCR, run for roughly 6 to 11 cycles, which used a sample-barcoded 5' primer along with a J-beta primer mix. Each of the cDNA molecules was tagged by a template-switch adaptor with 12 random nucleotides. TCRdb reanalysed the 5' RACE reads using MiXCR and keeps one entry per CDR3 protein. This table holds 1.5 million to 2 million distinct CDR3 sequences, 30% to 40% found once. Roughly 10 milliliters of peripheral blood were drawn from each donor. Samples each had at least 5 micrograms of total RNA extracted. The specimen sequenced was blood. The source of this sequence is a human donor in good health.

DNA for the CDR3: TGTGCCAAGGGGGACAGTCGCTACAATGAGCAGTTCTTC. Protein: CAKGDSRYNEQFF. The V and J genes are TRBV6-5 and TRBJ2-1; 7 bases are a match to TRBD1. This CDR3 comprises 13 residues. Per the germline V gene, CDR1 is MNHEY and CDR2 is SVGAGI. Trimming removed 10 bases from V and 3 bases from J; junction bases left unmatched: 6.